This TCR beta chain came from a study of cytomegalovirus exposure and HLA in healthy donors. There are 17 residues in the CDR3. Per germline, CDR1 MGHDK and CDR2 SYGVNS. Trimming removed 5 bases at V and 6 bases at J, with 25 bases between. In this sample, this clone turned up once. This table comes from immunoSEQ multiplex PCR, and its TCRdb copy is limited to in-frame clones, with some not included. The repertoire has about 78,000 clones, around 96% of them found once; the top ten carry less than 2%. The chain is built from TRBV25-1 and TRBJ1-2; D is unclear. The clonotype comes from a man between 18 and 29 years old in good health and CMV-seropositive. The sequencing input was PBMCs. CDR3 sequence: CASSPRMGGQSKHGYTF. The CDR3 DNA is TGTGCCAGCAGTCCAAGGATGGGAGGTCAGAGCAAGCATGGCTACACCTTC.